A selection of T cell receptor beta chains follows, all from one sample in a study of T cell repertoires in cytomegalovirus infection. MiXCR was run by TCRdb on the reads, yielding one entry per CDR3 protein. The profile shows some 920,000 distinct CDR3 sequences, around 32% of them singletons. Their target antigens are unknown. The specimen was cultured CD8+ T cells from PBMCs, collected from culture after CMV antigen stimulation. The receptors were sampled from a human donor in good health (CMV status not recorded). Some clones in this sample may be carry-over from other donors' samples. Each CDR3 is given with its conserved first and last residue. D genes are given only for firm matches. Clone sizes are given selectively: once, few, many, or a class where the clone is expanded.

TRBJ2-7	NA	TRBV6-6	TRBD2	CASNPGLASYEQYF	TGTGCCAGCAACCCGGGACTAGCTTCCTACGAGCAGTACTTC
TRBJ1-6	NA	TRBV6-5	NA	CASSSWTVRGPPLHF	TGTGCCAGCAGTTCTTGGACAGTGAGAGGTCCACCCCTCCACTTT
TRBJ2-6	NA	TRBV12-3/TRBV12-4	TRBD1	CASRPGGGGANVLTF	TGTGCTAGCAGGCCAGGGGGTGGTGGGGCCAACGTCCTGACTTTC
TRBJ2-1	NA	TRBV6-1	NA	CASSSFPGHSQGQFF	TGTGCCAGCAGTTCATTCCCGGGACACTCACAGGGGCAGTTCTTC
TRBJ2-2	few	TRBV7-9	NA	CASSSPPGPDTGELFF	TGTGCCAGCAGCTCCCCACCGGGTCCAGACACCGGGGAGCTGTTTTTT
TRBJ1-5	many	TRBV7-8	TRBD1	CASSLARTGYSNQPQHF	TGTGCCAGCAGCTTAGCACGGACAGGGTATAGCAATCAGCCCCAGCATTTT
TRBJ2-3	NA	TRBV7-4	NA	CAGPDTQYF	TGTGCCGGACCCGATACGCAGTATTTT
TRBJ2-2	few	TRBV23-1	TRBD1	CAIPGQGNTGELFF	TGCGCCATCCCGGGACAGGGGAACACCGGGGAGCTGTTTTTT
TRBJ1-2	NA	TRBV7-9	NA	CASRPEGANYGYTF	TGTGCCAGCAGACCGGAGGGAGCTAACTATGGCTACACCTTC
TRBJ2-7	many	TRBV7-2	TRBD2	CASSSMTSGDEQYF	TGTGCCAGCAGCTCCATGACTAGCGGGGACGAGCAGTACTTC
TRBJ2-7	few	TRBV6-5	NA	CASSYSGLAYEQYF	TGTGCCAGCAGTTACTCGGGACTGGCCTACGAGCAGTACTTC
TRBJ2-5	NA	TRBV14	NA	CASSQVTGGTTQYF	TGTGCCAGCAGCCAAGTTACAGGTGGGACGACCCAGTACTTC
TRBJ2-5	NA	TRBV7-6	TRBD2	CASSLGPPASGTQYF	TGTGCCAGCAGCTTAGGGCCCCCGGCTAGCGGGACCCAGTACTTC
TRBJ2-5	NA	TRBV27	NA	CASSSGSWVNQETQYF	TGTGCCAGCAGTAGTGGATCGTGGGTCAACCAAGAGACCCAGTACTTC
TRBJ2-6	once	TRBV9	TRBD1	CASSVDRGPSGANVLTF	TGTGCCAGCAGCGTAGATAGGGGGCCCTCTGGGGCCAACGTCCTGACTTTC
TRBJ2-3	few	TRBV4-2	NA	CASSPEDRDFTDTQYF	TGTGCCAGCAGCCCCGAAGACAGGGACTTCACAGATACGCAGTATTTT
TRBJ1-2	NA	TRBV6-1	TRBD1	CASSEVWTGNGGYTF	TGTGCCAGCAGTGAAGTATGGACAGGGAACGGTGGCTACACCTTC
TRBJ2-7	few	TRBV7-9	TRBD1	CASSPGTALPYEQYF	TGTGCCAGCAGCCCTGGGACAGCCTTACCCTACGAGCAGTACTTC
TRBJ1-4	few	TRBV2	NA	CASSDRPGGEKLFF	TGTGCCAGCAGTGATCGCCCAGGAGGGGAAAAACTGTTTTTT
TRBJ1-1	few	TRBV12-3/TRBV12-4	NA	CASTLGRLEAFF	TGTGCCAGCACCTTGGGGCGGCTTGAAGCTTTCTTT
TRBJ2-1	NA	TRBV27	TRBD2	CATHGLAGLGNEQFF	TGTGCCACCCACGGGCTAGCGGGCCTGGGGAATGAGCAGTTCTTC
TRBJ1-1	NA	TRBV19	NA	CASNGRLNTEAFF	TGTGCCAGTAATGGCAGGTTGAACACTGAAGCTTTCTTT
TRBJ2-3	many	TRBV7-2	NA	CASSPRRSSTDTQYF	TGTGCCAGCAGCCCCCGGAGGAGTTCTACAGATACGCAGTATTTT
TRBJ1-2	few	TRBV6-5	TRBD1	CASSYGRGLGYGYTF	TGTGCCAGCAGTTACGGCAGGGGGCTCGGCTATGGCTACACCTTC
TRBJ2-3	NA	TRBV29-1	TRBD2	CSVSGLAGAHTDTQYF	TGCAGCGTTTCCGGACTAGCGGGGGCCCACACAGATACGCAGTATTTT
TRBJ1-1	few	TRBV7-9	NA	CATPKERGNTEAFF	TGTGCCACCCCAAAAGAAAGGGGGAACACTGAAGCTTTCTTT
TRBJ1-5	NA	TRBV19	NA	CASSWRDRSRNQPQHF	TGTGCCAGTAGTTGGCGCGACAGGTCTAGGAATCAGCCCCAGCATTTT
TRBJ2-2	few	TRBV4-2	NA	CASSQLGDAGELFF	TGTGCCAGCAGCCAACTAGGAGATGCCGGGGAGCTGTTTTTT
TRBJ2-5	NA	TRBV7-3	TRBD1	CASSLKGGTGVRETQYF	TGTGCCAGCAGCTTAAAGGGCGGGACAGGGGTCCGAGAGACCCAGTACTTC
TRBJ1-5	NA	TRBV5-5	NA	CASSLDTGRNQPQHF	TGTGCCAGCAGCTTGGATACAGGGAGGAATCAGCCCCAGCATTTT
TRBJ2-7	NA	TRBV20-1	NA	CSARDYPLGDEQYF	TGCAGTGCTAGAGATTACCCCCTTGGCGACGAGCAGTACTTC
TRBJ2-7	NA	TRBV7-4	TRBD2	CASSSMLAGPTYEQYF	TGTGCCAGCAGCTCTATGCTAGCGGGGCCCACCTACGAGCAGTACTTC
TRBJ2-5	NA	TRBV24-1	TRBD1	CATSDSWTGSLETQYF	TGTGCCACCAGTGATTCCTGGACAGGCTCTTTAGAGACCCAGTACTTC
TRBJ2-4	many	TRBV7-2	NA	CASSLSLGEAKNIQYF	TGTGCCAGCAGCCTATCCCTCGGGGAGGCCAAAAACATTCAGTACTTC
TRBJ2-3	NA	TRBV6-1	NA	CASSEKWGSTDTQYF	TGTGCCAGCAGTGAAAAGTGGGGGAGCACAGATACGCAGTATTTT
TRBJ2-1	NA	TRBV5-1	TRBD1	CASSSTGQGLYNEQFF	TGCGCCAGCAGCTCCACAGGACAGGGTCTCTACAATGAGCAGTTCTTC
TRBJ1-3	NA	TRBV28	NA	CASSSDAISGNTIYF	TGTGCCAGCAGCTCAGACGCCATCTCTGGAAACACCATATATTTT
TRBJ1-5	NA	TRBV4-1	TRBD1	CASSFDFKPGTGVGQPQHF	TGCGCCAGCAGCTTCGACTTTAAACCCGGGACAGGGGTGGGTCAGCCCCAGCATTTT
TRBJ2-6	many	TRBV6-1	NA	CASRAGITSGANVLTF	TGTGCCAGCAGGGCAGGGATTACCTCTGGGGCCAACGTCCTGACTTTC
TRBJ1-4	NA	TRBV27	TRBD1	CASSLNRGRNEKLFF	TGTGCCAGCAGCTTGAACAGGGGGCGTAATGAAAAACTGTTTTTT
TRBJ2-2	few	TRBV28	TRBD1	CAIPGTGKPGELFF	TGTGCCATTCCCGGGACAGGGAAGCCCGGGGAGCTGTTTTTT